Presented here are 17 T cell receptor beta chains from one specimen sequenced in a study of molecular identifiers for immune sequencing clone quantification. TCRdb fed the PCR reads into MiXCR, producing one record per CDR3 protein. Here the sample spans about 510,000 distinct CDR3 sequences, about 25% being singletons. The sample taken for sequencing was naive CD8+ T cells from blood, with Jurkat cell RNA spiked in. The subset is: FACS-sorted CD8+CD4-CCR7+CD45RA+ naive T cells. The receptors derive from a human donor in good health. Some libraries in this study had Jurkat cell RNA spiked in.

This clonotype was seen repeatedly, ten times or more. The V gene is TRBV6-2 or TRBV6-3, the J gene TRBJ1-5; D unresolved. Germline loops: CDR1 MNHEY, CDR2 SVGEGT. CDR3 length: 14 residues. V shed 2 bases and J shed 6 bases, with 11 bases lying between them. CDR3 nucleotide sequence: TGTGCCAGCAGTTACGGTGATTTCCTTCAGCCCCAGCATTTT. Translation: CASSYGDFLQPQHF.

As concerns this clonotype: This may come from a read error, since a much larger clone is one base off. The chain has TRBV20-1 and TRBJ2-2; TRBD1 matches 10 bases. This CDR3 has 17 residues. Germline-derived CDR1 and CDR2 are DFQATT and SNEGSKA (reference sequence). The CDR3 DNA is TGCAGTGCCGTCGTAGTACCGGGACAGGGGAACACCGGGGCGCTGTTTTTT. It translates to CSAVVVPGQGNTGALFF.

In the case of this clonotype: A much larger clone is a single base away; this may be a read error. This rearrangement joins TRBV6-2 or TRBV6-3 to TRBJ2-4; D remains ambiguous. The V and J ends lost 4 bases and 11 bases respectively, with 9 bases between them. The CDR3 totals 11 residues. Looked up from germline, CDR1 is MNHEY and CDR2 is SVGEGT. CDR3 residues: CASSSEQFQYF. For the CDR3, the DNA is TGTGCCAGCAGTTCTGAACAGTTTCAGTACTTC.

This clonotype showed up just a few times. The CDR3 bases are TGCAGCGTTGATAAGGGACAGCTGAACACTGAAGCTTTCTTT. It is translated as CSVDKGQLNTEAFF. The chain uses TRBV29-1 and TRBJ1-1; the match to TRBD1 covers 7 bases. Trimming took 3 bases from V and 0 from J; bases not matched to a gene: 4. Germline CDR1 is SQVTM and CDR2 is ANQGSEA. This CDR3 spans 14 amino acids. The full variable domain, with the rest looked up from reference TRBV29-1 and TRBJ1-1, is SAVISQKPSRDICQRGTSLTIQCQVDSQVTMMFWYRQQPGQSLTLIATANQGSEATYESGFVIDKFPISRPNLTFSTLTVSNMSPEDSSIYLCSVDKGQLNTEAFFGQGTRLTVV.

The rearrangement uses TRBV27 and TRBJ2-7, with D unclear. The CDR3 is 13 amino acids. CDR1 and CDR2 from the germline V gene are MNHEY and SMNVEV (reference sequence). V dropped 2 bases and J dropped 2 bases, with 7 bases sitting between them. CDR3 amino acids: CASSLTTAYEQYF. CDR3 in DNA: TGTGCCAGCAGTTTAACCACAGCCTACGAGCAGTACTTC.

The CDR3 DNA sequence: TGTGCCAGCATCCCGTCGACAGGGGACTCCTACGAGCAGTACTTC. Its translation: CASIPSTGDSYEQYF. This chain links TRBV5-5 with TRBJ2-7, with 8 bases matching TRBD1. The length of the CDR3 is 15 residues. The V and J ends lost 6 bases and 0 bases, in that order; junction bases with no gene match: 8. CDR1 is SGHKS, CDR2 YYEKEE, per germline (reference sequence).

This clonotype appeared a few times. This sequence joins TRBV7-3 and TRBJ2-7; 9 nucleotides line up with TRBD2. J gave up 7 bases and V 2 bases, and 9 bases lay outside the gene matches. The CDR3 loop spans 15 amino acids. Germline-derived CDR1 and CDR2 are SGHTA and FQGTGA. The CDR3, as DNA: TGTGCCAGCAGCTTATCAGCTAGCGGGATTATGGAGCAGTACTTC. Translated: CASSLSASGIMEQYF.

This clonotype has at least ten counts. The chain has TRBV29-1 and TRBJ2-3, with 12 bases aligning to TRBD2. The CDR3 is made up of 17 amino acids. The V and J ends lost 0 bases and 0 bases, in that order; junction bases with no gene match: 4. Germline lookup yields CDR1 SQVTM and CDR2 ANQGSEA. CDR3 region: CSVEDGGTSGSTDTQYF. CDR3 sequence (DNA): TGCAGCGTTGAAGATGGGGGGACTAGCGGGAGCACAGATACGCAGTATTTT.

This clonotype was counted once. J is TRBJ2-1 and V is TRBV7-2; 9 bases match TRBD2. This CDR3 comprises 14 residues. The germline V gene encodes CDR1 SGHTA and CDR2 FQGNSA. V lost 5 bases to trimming and J lost 12 bases; unmatched junction nucleotides: 11. This chain's CDR3 is CASSNSGGATAQFF. The CDR3 coding sequence is TGTGCCAGCAGCAATAGCGGGGGAGCTACTGCGCAGTTCTTC.

This clonotype came up a few times. The rearrangement uses TRBV19 and TRBJ2-5, with TRBD2 matching 13 bases. CDR3 size: 16 residues. CDR1 and CDR2 (germline): LNHDA, SQIVND (reference sequence). J lost 4 bases, V lost 1 base, and 3 bases had no gene match. CDR3 nucleotide sequence: TGTGCCAGTAGTATAGGACTAGCGGGGGGATCAGAGACCCAGTACTTC. As protein: CASSIGLAGGSETQYF.

This clonotype was observed a handful of times. This chain joins TRBV10-3 and TRBJ2-3; 9 bases are shared with TRBD2. Per germline, CDR1 ENHRY and CDR2 SYGVKD. The J segment lost 2 bases and the V segment lost 4 bases, leaving 1 base of the junction unmatched. This CDR3 comprises 14 residues. CDR3: CAISGTSATDTQYF. In nucleotides, the CDR3 is TGTGCCATCAGTGGGACTAGCGCCACAGATACGCAGTATTTT.

V is TRBV7-8 and J is TRBJ1-4; TRBD1 matches 8 bases. V was pared by 3 bases and J by 6 bases, with 6 bases of the junction left unmatched. The V gene's germline CDR1 is SGHVS and CDR2 FQNEAQ. CDR3 length: 15 amino acids. The CDR3 protein is CASSFYRGDDEKLFF. In DNA, the CDR3 is TGTGCCAGCAGCTTTTACAGGGGGGATGATGAAAAACTGTTTTTT.

The chain combines TRBV6-2 or TRBV6-3 with TRBJ1-2, with 7 nucleotides matching TRBD1. CDR1 and CDR2 from the germline V gene are MNHEY and SVGEGT. This CDR3 region has 14 residues. V dropped 6 bases and J dropped 4; count of bases not matched to a gene: 8. CDR3 coding DNA: TGTGCCAGCAGCCGGGACAGCCAATTCTATGGCTACACCTTC. It codes for CASSRDSQFYGYTF.

The V and J genes are TRBV19 and TRBJ2-5; 10 bases align to TRBD1. V trimming: 10 bases; J trimming: 4 bases; junction bases outside the gene matches: 12. This CDR3 is 15 amino acids long. CDR1 and CDR2 from the germline V gene are LNHDA and SQIVND (reference sequence). CDR3: CATQAQGQGLETQYF. The CDR3 DNA is TGTGCCACCCAAGCCCAGGGACAGGGGTTAGAGACCCAGTACTTC.

V is TRBV30 and J is TRBJ2-1; maybe TRBD1 (6 bases). CDR3 size: 12 residues. The V and J ends lost 4 bases and 7 bases respectively, with 11 bases between them. CDR1 is GTSNPN and CDR2 is SVGIG in the germline V gene (reference sequence). The chain's CDR3 is CAWNMQGNEQFF. The CDR3 DNA reads TGTGCCTGGAATATGCAGGGGAATGAGCAGTTCTTC. The full variable domain, in which reference TRBV30 and TRBJ2-1 provide the parts outside the CDR3, is SQTIHQWPATLVQPVGSPLSLECTVEGTSNPNLYWYRQAAGRGLQLLFYSVGIGQISSEVPQNLSASRPQDRQFILSSKKLLLSDSGFYLCAWNMQGNEQFFGPGTRLTVL.

The chain links TRBV5-6 to TRBJ2-2; D not resolved. Germline loops: CDR1 SGHDT, CDR2 YYEEEE. V shed 4 bases and J shed 6 bases, with 16 bases lying between them. The CDR3 covers 15 residues. The CDR3 nucleotides are TGTGCCAGCAGCCTCCTAGGTCGAGGACCCGGGGAGCTGTTTTTT. It translates to CASSLLGRGPGELFF.

This clonotype was seen repeatedly, ten times or more. V gene TRBV9 combines with J gene TRBJ2-5; D may be TRBD1 or TRBD2 (5 bases each). Germline values: CDR1 SGDLS, CDR2 YYNGEE. This CDR3 has 16 residues. Trimming removed 4 bases at V and 4 bases at J, with 20 bases between. The CDR3 loop is CASSPGTVGAGETQYF. CDR3 nucleotides: TGTGCCAGCAGCCCGGGGACCGTAGGGGCTGGAGAGACCCAGTACTTC.